The text below deals with one T cell receptor beta chain. Antigen specificity is unknown. PCR was performed using 60 Vbeta and 13 Jbeta primers. In the study's own analysis: Roughly 76 million unique TCR beta chains, roughly 11 million of them shared, were counted by a later analysis. This table comes from immunoSEQ multiplex PCR, and its TCRdb copy is limited to in-frame clones, with some not included. The V and J calls and clone size were taken over from that table, and D and trimming were inferred from the DNA. The table lists 110,000 or so clones, 81% of them singletons. These data originate in a study of cytomegalovirus exposure and HLA in healthy donors. Notes on the study in general: Information on immune exposure was restricted to one variable (CMV serostatus). A missense variant in DCLRE1C was later tied to TCR beta V- and J-gene trimming.

The CDR3 extends over 15 amino acids. CDR1 is MGHDK, CDR2 SYGVNS, per germline. V shed 6 bases and J shed 4 bases, with 16 bases lying between them. The receptor was isolated from a woman aged 25 to 39 in good health and CMV-seronegative. V and J are TRBV25-1 and TRBJ1-5; unclear D gene. The sequenced material came from PBMCs. The CDR3 DNA is TGTGCCAGCAGCTCAGGCGGGTTTATGAATCAGCCCCAGCATTTT. It translates to CASSSGGFMNQPQHF.